This entry lists 15 T cell receptor beta chains sequenced from one sample in a study of T cells in Graves' hyperthyroidism and ophthalmopathy. Using RNA transcripts as the source, TCR beta CDR3 regions were amplified. The TCR CDR3 first-round RT-PCR relied on the HTBI primer set. TCRdb redid the calling of the multiplex PCR reads with MiXCR, one entry per CDR3 protein. The data show under 750,000 distinct CDR3 sequences, with approximately 18% seen just once and approximately 15% held by the top ten. The sequenced sample was blood. The source is a woman between 45 and 60 years old with Graves' hyperthyroidism that later progressed to Graves' ophthalmopathy.

Only a few counts were recorded for this clonotype. V and J are TRBV15 and TRBJ1-2; perhaps TRBD1 as D (6 bases). CDR1 and CDR2 from the germline V gene are LNHNV and YYDKDF (reference sequence). The CDR3 has 16 amino acids. Trimming stripped 6 bases from V and 8 bases from J, with 25 bases between. The CDR3 coding sequence is TGTGCCACCAGTCGGCCCGCGGGGGGCGGTGATGGCGGCTACACCTTC. Protein sequence: CATSRPAGGGDGGYTF.

The CDR3 reads CATSRPNRGDGYTF. The CDR3 coding sequence is TGTGCCACCAGCAGACCTAATAGGGGAGATGGCTACACCTTC. The chain carries TRBV15 and TRBJ1-2; D is perhaps TRBD1 (5 bases). Trimming removed 2 bases at V and 6 bases at J, with 13 bases between. Germline CDR1 LNHNV, CDR2 YYDKDF (reference sequence). This CDR3 contains 14 residues.

The V gene is TRBV5-8, the J gene TRBJ1-4; D remains ambiguous. From germline, CDR1 is SGHTS and CDR2 YDEGEE. Between the trimmed V and J ends, which lost 2 bases and 4 bases, there was a span of 9 bases. This CDR3 spans 14 amino acids. CDR3 loop: CASSLRQINEKLFF. The CDR3 region has the DNA TGTGCCAGCAGCTTAAGACAAATTAATGAAAAACTGTTTTTT.

In its sample, this clonotype was seen many times. The V and J genes are TRBV5-5 and TRBJ2-3, with TRBD1 matching 7 bases. V lost 4 bases, J lost 6 bases, and 2 bases stayed unmatched. Germline values: CDR1 SGHKS, CDR2 YYEKEE (reference sequence). The CDR3 extends over 12 amino acids. The CDR3: CASSAQGDTQYF. The CDR3 nucleotides read TGTGCCAGCAGCGCACAGGGGGATACGCAGTATTTT.

This clonotype occurred many times. The chain links TRBV27 to TRBJ2-1; unclear D gene. The CDR3 covers 13 residues. Trimming removed 2 bases from V and 6 bases from J, with 8 bases in between. Germline assignment: CDR1 MNHEY and CDR2 SMNVEV (reference sequence). The CDR3 loop reads CASSLGFGNEQFF. The CDR3 DNA reads TGTGCCAGCAGTTTAGGTTTCGGCAATGAGCAGTTCTTC.

The genes are TRBV27 and TRBJ1-5; 7 nucleotides agree with TRBD1. The germline V gene encodes CDR1 MNHEY and CDR2 SMNVEV (reference sequence). The CDR3 is made up of 15 amino acids. V trimming: 5 bases; J trimming: 0 bases; junction bases outside the gene matches: 4. In DNA form, the CDR3 reads TGTGCCAGCAGTCAATACAGGGGTAGCAATCAGCCCCAGCATTTT. As protein: CASSQYRGSNQPQHF.

This clonotype has more than one count but fewer than ten. CDR3 region: CASSLARHLLNEKLFF. The CDR3 DNA follows: TGTGCCAGCAGCTTAGCGAGGCATCTTCTCAATGAAAAACTGTTTTTT. The V call is TRBV7-2, the J call TRBJ1-4; no firm D call. The germline CDR1 and CDR2 sequences are SGHTA and FQGNSA. The CDR3 covers 16 residues. Trimming shortened V by 0 bases and J by 5 bases, and 13 bases separated the two germline ends. Supplemented by reference TRBV7-2 and TRBJ1-4, the full variable domain reads GAGVSQSPSNKVTEKGKDVELRCDPISGHTALYWYRQSLGQGLEFLIYFQGNSAPDKSGLPSDRFSAERTGGSVSTLTIQRTQQEDSAVYLCASSLARHLLNEKLFFGSGTQLSVL.

Many counts were recorded for this clonotype. The V and J genes are TRBV20-1 and TRBJ2-7; 7 bases fit TRBD1. The germline CDR1 and CDR2 sequences are DFQATT and SNEGSKA (reference sequence). V lost 6 bases to trimming and J lost 6 bases; unmatched junction nucleotides: 8. The CDR3 covers 12 residues. The DNA of the CDR3 is TGCAGTGCCCAAAGACAGGGCCCCGAGCAGTACTTC. Translating gives CSAQRQGPEQYF.

This clonotype was counted ten times or more. This chain links TRBV27 with TRBJ1-2; the D gene is possibly TRBD1 (6 bases). The V end lost 4 bases, the J end lost 4 bases, and 10 bases lay between the germline ends. CDR1 and CDR2 (germline): MNHEY, SMNVEV (reference sequence). The CDR3 is 13 residues long. Here the CDR3 reads CASSSGEFYGYTF. The CDR3, as DNA: TGTGCCAGCAGTTCAGGGGAGTTCTATGGCTACACCTTC.

This clonotype was seen a few times. J is TRBJ1-5 and V is TRBV19, with 11 bases lining up with TRBD1. CDR3 length: 15 amino acids. J lost 5 bases, V lost 6 bases, and 6 bases had no gene match. Germline V gene lookup returns CDR1 LNHDA and CDR2 SQIVND (reference sequence). CDR3 loop: CASSTGQGAHQPQHF. The DNA for the CDR3 is TGTGCCAGTAGCACCGGACAGGGGGCCCATCAGCCCCAGCATTTT. Using reference TRBV19 and TRBJ1-5 for the parts outside the CDR3, the full variable domain is DGGITQSPKYLFRKEGQNVTLSCEQNLNHDAMYWYRQDPGQGLRLIYYSQIVNDFQKGDIAEGYSVSREKKESFPLTVTSAQKNPTAFYLCASSTGQGAHQPQHFGDGTRLSIL.

This chain connects TRBV6-1 to TRBJ1-4; D is unclear. CDR1 is MNHNS, CDR2 SASEGT, per germline. This CDR3 is 14 amino acids long. The V gene lost 7 bases and the J gene lost 3 bases, with 12 bases spanning the gap. The CDR3 protein is CASTLRRANEKLFF. Written as DNA, the CDR3 is TGTGCCAGCACCCTGCGGAGGGCTAATGAAAAACTGTTTTTT.

The table lists this clonotype with a few counts. V is TRBV20-1 and J is TRBJ1-3, with D possibly being TRBD1 (5 bases). Germline lookup yields CDR1 DFQATT and CDR2 SNEGSKA (reference sequence). The length of the CDR3 is 14 residues. V lost 3 bases and J lost 0, with 9 bases in between. The CDR3 DNA follows: TGCAGTGCTAGGGAGACAGACTCTGGAAACACCATATATTTT. Residues: CSARETDSGNTIYF.

The chain has TRBV5-1 and TRBJ1-1; D not certain. Germline V gives CDR1 SGHRS, CDR2 YFSETQ. V gave up 0 bases and J gave up 5 bases, with 11 bases separating them. This CDR3 has 14 residues. In DNA, the CDR3 is TGCGCCAGCAGCTTGGGCTTTTCGCGGACTGAAGCTTTCTTT. The encoded protein is CASSLGFSRTEAFF.

The sample holds many counts of this clonotype. This chain joins TRBV2 and TRBJ2-2; D gene unclear. The V end lost 6 bases, the J end lost 4 bases, and 15 bases lay between the germline ends. The germline CDR1 and CDR2 sequences are SNHLY and FYNNEI. CDR3 size: 15 residues. The CDR3, as DNA: TGTGCCAGCAGGGCAAGGACCGACATCACCGGGGAGCTGTTTTTT. Residues: CASRARTDITGELFF.

J is TRBJ1-3 and V is TRBV20-1, with D perhaps matching TRBD1 (6 bases). Germline V CDR1 and CDR2: DFQATT, SNEGSKA (reference sequence). V shed 6 bases and J shed 3 bases, with 15 bases lying between them. The CDR3 is 14 residues long. The CDR3 bases are TGCAGTGCCCGGGACACAGGAGGTGGAAACACCATATATTTT. Translated, it gives CSARDTGGGNTIYF.